Following are 8 T cell receptor beta chains from one sample sequenced in a study of T cell changes during pregnancy in multiple sclerosis (dated by TCRdb to about 2019). Receptor libraries were prepared by the immunoSEQ multiplex PCR assay. TCRdb stores this immuneACCESS table with in-frame sequences only. Part of the clones is absent; in the studies checked, under half of the shortfall reflects unresolved V genes, and no reason is known for the rest. The sample profile shows around 100,000 clones; more than 85% of them were found once. The top ten constitute 3.1% of the sample. This specimen consisted of peripheral blood, obtained in the second trimester of pregnancy. These receptors all stem from a female donor with multiple sclerosis, enrolled in a pregnancy study.

The CDR3, as DNA: TGTGCCAGCAGCCCCCGGACTAGCGGGAGGGCCTTAATGACCGGGGAGCTGTTTTTT. Its protein is CASSPRTSGRALMTGELFF. The chain joins TRBV5-4 to TRBJ2-2; 15 positions agree with TRBD2. The CDR3 has 19 residues. The ends lost 4 bases at V and 5 bases at J; junction bases unmatched: 12. Germline CDR1 SGHNT, CDR2 YYREEE (reference sequence).

CDR3 amino acids: CASRLAGGPGETQYF. Here the CDR3 DNA reads TGTGCCAGCCGATTAGCGGGAGGGCCTGGGGAGACCCAGTACTTC. The chain links TRBV27 to TRBJ2-5; 11 bases match TRBD2. Germline CDR1 reads MNHEY; CDR2 reads SMNVEV (reference sequence). V trimming: 8 bases; J trimming: 5 bases; junction bases outside the gene matches: 10. This CDR3 has 15 amino acids.

The V call is TRBV4-2, the J call TRBJ2-7, with 14 bases that match TRBD2. V dropped 0 bases and J dropped 0; count of bases not matched to a gene: 4. The CDR3 totals 18 residues. CDR1 is LGHNA, CDR2 YNFKEQ, per germline. CDR3 sequence (DNA): TGTGCCAGCAGCCAAGAGACTAGCGGGAGGGTAAGCTCCTACGAGCAGTACTTC. This sequence encodes CASSQETSGRVSSYEQYF.

The chain joins TRBV7-8 to TRBJ2-7; D may be TRBD1 (5 bases). The CDR3 runs to 14 residues. The V end lost 2 bases, the J end lost 3 bases, and 11 bases lay between the germline ends. Germline V gene lookup returns CDR1 SGHVS and CDR2 FQNEAQ. The CDR3, as DNA: TGTGCCAGCAGCTTAAGGGGCGGTGTCTACGAGCAGTACTTC. Translating it yields CASSLRGGVYEQYF.

The chain is built from TRBV19 and TRBJ2-7; D is perhaps TRBD2 (5 bases). The CDR3 runs to 14 residues. V was clipped by 5 bases and J by 6 bases, with 17 bases between them. In germline, CDR1 is LNHDA, CDR2 SQIVND (reference sequence). The CDR3 nucleotides read TGTGCCAGTAGTGTGGTCGGGGTACTCAGCGAGCAGTACTTC. Amino acid sequence: CASSVVGVLSEQYF.

V gene TRBV10-3 combines with J gene TRBJ1-2; D possibly corresponds to TRBD1 (6 bases). The V gene lost 3 bases and the J gene lost 13 bases, with 18 bases spanning the gap. The CDR3 is made up of 13 amino acids. Germline V lookup: CDR1 ENHRY, CDR2 SYGVKD. In DNA form, the CDR3 reads TGTGCCATCAGTGATAACAGGGACATGTGGGGCACCTTC. Translated, it gives CAISDNRDMWGTF.

J is TRBJ2-2 and V is TRBV5-1; weak D call: TRBD2 (5 bases). The germline gives CDR1 SGHRS, CDR2 YFSETQ. This CDR3 comprises 16 residues. The V end was cut by 1 base, the J end by 4 bases, with 14 bases between. For the CDR3, the DNA is TGCGCCAGCAGCTTGTCGGGGTTCCAACCCACCGGGGAGCTGTTTTTT. This encodes CASSLSGFQPTGELFF.

This chain joins TRBV28 and TRBJ2-2; 11 bases match TRBD1. The V gene end was trimmed by 6 bases and the J gene end by 6 bases; junction bases not matched to a gene: 6. The CDR3 extends over 15 amino acids. Germline V gene lookup returns CDR1 MDHEN and CDR2 SYDVKM. CDR3 in DNA: TGTGCCAGCAGGGAAGGACAGGGGGCTGCCGGGGAGCTGTTTTTT. Translation gives CASREGQGAAGELFF.